The next 8 T cell receptor beta chains were all read from a single sample in a study of T cells in Graves' hyperthyroidism and ophthalmopathy (dated by TCRdb to about 2019). The library was obtained by multiplex PCR. This sample was sequenced with an Illumina HiSeq 2000. TCR beta CDR3 regions were amplified from RNA transcripts. A first-round RT-PCR of the TCR CDR3 used the HTBI primer set with the Qiagen OneStep RT-PCR kit. TCRdb reran the public reads through fastp at Q25 and MiXCR, keeping productive beta chains. CDR3 protein sequences are deduplicated, and each keeps its most common genes and DNA. This sample lists fewer than 800,000 distinct CDR3 sequences; approximately 16% were detected once. The leading ten clones occupy under 10% of the sample. The sequenced material came from blood. These receptors were collected from a man in his late teens or twenties with Graves' hyperthyroidism.

This clonotype has a count of ten or more. V and J are TRBV19 and TRBJ1-2; D is uncertain. With 5 bases removed from V and 4 bases from J, the gap between germline ends came to 5 bases. The CDR3 is 11 residues long. CDR1 is LNHDA and CDR2 is SQIVND in the germline V gene (reference sequence). CDR3 sequence: CASSGSYGYTF. CDR3 nucleotide sequence: TGTGCCAGTAGTGGCAGCTATGGCTACACCTTC.

DNA of the CDR3: TGCAGTGCTAGGGCACCGGGACAGGGGACCCTCACAGATACGCAGTATTTT. It encodes CSARAPGQGTLTDTQYF. The chain uses TRBV20-1 and TRBJ2-3, with 10 positions matching TRBD1. Germline CDR1 is DFQATT and CDR2 is SNEGSKA (reference sequence). V lost 3 bases and J lost 2; bases outside the gene matches: 11. The CDR3 contains 17 residues.

This clonotype appeared many times. The genes are TRBV28 and TRBJ2-7, with no clear D. The V gene lost 6 bases and the J gene lost 6 bases, with 9 bases spanning the gap. Germline-derived CDR1 and CDR2 are MDHEN and SYDVKM. The length of the CDR3 is 11 residues. The CDR3 protein is CASSSSSEQYF. As DNA, the CDR3 is TGTGCCAGCAGCAGCAGCAGCGAGCAGTACTTC.

The chain uses TRBV27 and TRBJ2-5; D call uncertain. Deletions cut 2 bases from V and 0 bases from J, with 7 bases between. In germline, CDR1 is MNHEY, CDR2 SMNVEV (reference sequence). The CDR3 runs to 14 residues. In DNA form, the CDR3 reads TGTGCCAGCAGTTTAACCCTCAACCAAGAGACCCAGTACTTC. Translating gives CASSLTLNQETQYF.

The rearrangement links TRBV9 to TRBJ2-3; D is unclear. V lost 3 bases and J lost 2, with 7 bases in between. This CDR3 spans 13 amino acids. Looked up from germline, CDR1 is SGDLS and CDR2 is YYNGEE. Written as DNA, the CDR3 is TGTGCCAGCAGCGAGACCCTCACAGATACGCAGTATTTT. Translation gives CASSETLTDTQYF.

CDR3 DNA: TGTGCCAGCAGCCAAGCCCTGATGGGCTTCCTAGCGGTATCTTACAATGAGCAGTTCTTC. Protein product: CASSQALMGFLAVSYNEQFF. The chain combines TRBV3-1 with TRBJ2-1; TRBD2 aligns across 7 bases. The CDR3 has 20 amino acids. Germline V gene sequence: CDR1 LGHDT, CDR2 YNNKEL (reference sequence). The V and J ends lost 1 base and 4 bases, in that order; junction bases with no gene match: 19.

This clonotype was counted many times. The CDR3 nucleotides read TGTGCCAGCAGCTTCCTCAGCGGGGGCAGCTCCTACAATGAGCAGTTCTTC. It yields the protein CASSFLSGGSSYNEQFF. The V call is TRBV7-6, the J call TRBJ2-1; 8 bases fit TRBD2. The V gene's germline CDR1 is SGHVS and CDR2 FNYEAQ. The V and J ends lost 3 bases and 0 bases, in that order; junction bases with no gene match: 7. This CDR3 has 17 residues.

This clonotype was recorded a few times. One junction end disagrees with the germline gene, perhaps due to a read error. This chain connects TRBV7-8 to TRBJ2-7, with TRBD2 identical over 10 bases. The length of the CDR3 is 14 residues. Germline CDR1 and CDR2: SGHVS and FQNEAQ. In DNA, the CDR3 is TGTGCCAGCAGTCCTTGGACTAGCGGCTACGAGCAGCACTTC. It specifies CASSPWTSGYEQHF.